The 5 T cell receptor beta chains listed next were all sequenced from one sample in a study of T cell clonality in common variable immunodeficiency. Repertoires were generated with immunoSEQ multiplex PCR, while TCRdb's copy carries only in-frame clones and drops some. The sample offers about 64,000 clones and no singletons, the top ten holding 1.7%. The source material was peripheral blood mononuclear cells. The receptor source for this set is a person between 18 and 69 years old in good health.

This clone was found many times. Read sequence stops 3 residues before the CDR3 end, and the germline J gene provides the missing end. This chain uses TRBV4-1 with TRBJ2-7; TRBD1 matches at 7 bases. The CDR3 loop spans 18 amino acids. Losses at the gene ends were 4 bases for V and 0 bases for J; bases not matched to a gene: 15. Looked up from germline, CDR1 is MGHRA and CDR2 is YSYEKL. The CDR3 spells CASSPRQGEPFSSYEQYF. CDR3 DNA, as far as it was read: TGCGCCAGCAGCCCCCGACAGGGCGAGCCCTTCAGCTCCTACGAG.

In its sample, this clone was seen a few times. The CDR3 end is not reached by the read, which stops 3 residues before it; the germline J gene fills it in. This chain uses TRBV30 with TRBJ2-7; tentative D call: TRBD1 (6 bases). V gave up 4 bases and J gave up 5 bases, with 12 bases separating them. This CDR3 is built from 12 residues. Germline values: CDR1 GTSNPN, CDR2 SVGIG (reference sequence). CDR3 region: CAWTTGQHEQYF. The DNA read from the CDR3 is TGTGCCTGGACGACCGGACAGCACGAG.

This clone was observed many times. The read terminates 3 residues ahead of where the CDR3 ends, so the germline J gene completes it. V gene TRBV7-6 combines with J gene TRBJ1-5, with D unresolved. V lost 3 bases, J lost 9 bases, and 21 bases lay in between. This CDR3 region has 16 residues. Per the germline V gene, CDR1 is SGHVS and CDR2 is FNYEAQ. The CDR3 protein is CASSLPGRGIQGPQHF. Incomplete CDR3 DNA: TGTGCCAGCAGCTTGCCTGGCCGCGGGATCCAAGGGCCC.

This clone was counted many times. The read finishes 3 residues shy of the CDR3 end, and the germline J gene is used to complete it. The genes are TRBV5-4 and TRBJ2-7, with TRBD1 as a possible D gene (6 bases). Trimming took 4 bases from V and 3 from J, leaving 11 bases between them. Germline V lookup: CDR1 SGHNT, CDR2 YYREEE (reference sequence). CDR3 size: 13 residues. This CDR3 reads CASSRRDIYEQYF. The covered CDR3 bases are TGTGCCAGCAGCCGCCGGGACATCTACGAG.

This clone was found many times. The CDR3 is cut off 3 residues early in the read; its end comes from the germline J gene. The chain couples TRBV7-3 to TRBJ2-1, with D perhaps matching TRBD1 (6 bases). Germline CDR1 SGHTA, CDR2 FQGTGA. This CDR3 spans 13 amino acids. V was trimmed by 5 bases and J by 7 bases, leaving 12 bases between them. The CDR3 loop is CASSPGRGNEQFF. Incomplete CDR3 DNA: TGTGCCAGCAGCCCCGGCAGGGGAAATGAG.